These T cell receptor beta chains were read from a single sample in a study of blood T cell repertoires in COVID-19. Assay used: immunoSEQ multiplex PCR; TCRdb lists only in-frame clones, some missing. Found here are some 320,000 clones, just under 90% of them singletons; the top ten hold around 10%. Sequencing used peripheral blood. These receptors came from a woman under 40 with COVID-19, enrolled during active disease. CDR3s include the opening cysteine and the closing phenylalanine or tryptophan. A D gene is named only where the DNA matches it firmly. Only part of the rows carry a size: once, few, many, or a class if the clone is expanded.

V	D	length	J	size	DNA	CDR3
TRBV27	TRBD1	15	TRBJ1-1	.	TGTGCCAGCAGTACGAACAGGGGGACGGATACTGAAGCTTTCTTT	CASSTNRGTDTEAFF
TRBV2	.	13	TRBJ2-7	.	TGTGCCAGCAGTGAGGCAGGGGCCGACGAGCAGTACTTC	CASSEAGADEQYF
TRBV6-5	TRBD2	16	TRBJ2-5	.	TGTGCCAGCAGTTTCAACGGACTAGCAAGCTCGGAGACCCAGTACTTC	CASSFNGLASSETQYF
TRBV4-1	.	17	TRBJ1-4	.	TGCGCCAGCTCACACCTAGGGAGGGGCTCGGCTAATGAAAAACTGTTTTTT	CASSHLGRGSANEKLFF
TRBV19	.	15	TRBJ1-5	.	TGTGCCAGTAGTATTTGGGGGGATGGCAATCAGCCCCAGCATTTT	CASSIWGDGNQPQHF
TRBV5-4	.	17	TRBJ1-6	.	TGTGCCAGCAGCTTCGTGGGGGGGCGCCCCCCTGGGTCACCCCTCCACTTT	CASSFVGGRPPGSPLHF
TRBV6-5	.	11	TRBJ1-2	.	TGTGCCAGCAGCCCCCTCTATGGCTACACCTTC	CASSPLYGYTF
TRBV12-3/TRBV12-4	.	13	TRBJ1-2	few	TGTGCCAGCAGTTTGGCCCGGGAGCGGGGCTACACCTTC	CASSLARERGYTF
TRBV2	TRBD2	15	TRBJ2-1	.	TGTGCCAGCAGTGCTGCTAGCGGGGGCTACAATGAGCAGTTCTTC	CASSAASGGYNEQFF
TRBV4-1	.	13	TRBJ2-7	.	TGCGCCAGCAGCCAAGATCTATCGTACGAGCAGTACTTC	CASSQDLSYEQYF
TRBV3-1/TRBV3-2	TRBD2	16	TRBJ2-1	.	TGTGCCAGCAGCCAAGATCCCTTAGCGGGGGTAAATGAGCAGTTCTTC	CASSQDPLAGVNEQFF
TRBV24-1	.	14	TRBJ1-5	.	TGTGCCACCAGTGAAACAGGGAGCAATCAGCCCCAGCATTTT	CATSETGSNQPQHF
TRBV7-9	.	14	TRBJ1-1	.	TGTGCCAGCAGGTCACAGGGAGTGAGCACTGAAGCTTTCTTT	CASRSQGVSTEAFF
TRBV7-2	.	17	TRBJ1-1	.	TGTGCCAGCAGCTTGGGCGTCCGGGGAGACATGAACACTGAAGCTTTCTTT	CASSLGVRGDMNTEAFF
TRBV5-6	.	16	TRBJ2-1	.	TGTGCCAGCAGCCGGGGATGGGCAGGATCCTACAATGAGCAGTTCTTC	CASSRGWAGSYNEQFF
TRBV6-5	.	13	TRBJ1-2	.	TGTGCCAGCACCCACCTCTGGGGTAAGGGGTACACCTTC	CASTHLWGKGYTF
TRBV6-5	.	12	TRBJ1-1	.	TGTGCCAGCACGCGACAGTCCACTGAAGCTTTCTTT	CASTRQSTEAFF